A selection of T cell receptor beta chains follows, all from one sample in a study of cytomegalovirus exposure and HLA in healthy donors. The repertoire was sequenced with immunoSEQ multiplex PCR; TCRdb's copy has only in-frame clones and lacks some. The sample lists under 75,000 clones, around 74% occurring once. The specimen was PBMCs. The receptors shown here come from a human donor in good health. The CDR3 runs from the conserved cysteine through the conserved F or W. The order of the fields is V gene, CDR3 length, J gene, clone size, CDR3 protein. The size field is filled for only some rows; it gives once, few, many or a size class.

>TRBV11-3|14|TRBJ2-5|.
CASSLGGSQETQYF
>TRBV10-3|12|TRBJ2-7|.
CAISDGRAMQYF
>TRBV6-1|16|TRBJ2-3|.
CASSVRGGVGTDTQYF
>TRBV6-1|15|TRBJ1-5|medium-sized
CASNLPGQGGQPQHF
>TRBV7-2|13|TRBJ1-3|.
CASSRQGGNTIYF
>TRBV15|18|TRBJ2-7|.
CATSRELAGSQSSYEQYF
>TRBV30|14|TRBJ2-7|.
CAWTGGGPAYEQYF
>TRBV6-5|14|TRBJ2-3|.
CASKTSASTDTQYF
>TRBV6-6|15|TRBJ1-2|.
CASSTRQGTAIGYTF
>TRBV6-6|15|TRBJ2-3|.
CASSFGLASADTQYF
>TRBV23-1|15|TRBJ2-4|.
CASSLTSSAKNIQYF
>TRBV5-5|15|TRBJ2-2|.
CASSQDGTNTGELFF
>TRBV7-9|14|TRBJ2-7|.
CASSTTSGLYEQYF
>TRBV6-4|15|TRBJ2-3|few
CASSRGTGPTDTQYF
>TRBV12-5|17|TRBJ1-1|few
CASGPGQGAPKETEAFF
>TRBV18|15|TRBJ2-7|.
CASTPLAGERYEQYF
>TRBV5-1|15|TRBJ2-3|few
CASSTSGSVTDTQYF